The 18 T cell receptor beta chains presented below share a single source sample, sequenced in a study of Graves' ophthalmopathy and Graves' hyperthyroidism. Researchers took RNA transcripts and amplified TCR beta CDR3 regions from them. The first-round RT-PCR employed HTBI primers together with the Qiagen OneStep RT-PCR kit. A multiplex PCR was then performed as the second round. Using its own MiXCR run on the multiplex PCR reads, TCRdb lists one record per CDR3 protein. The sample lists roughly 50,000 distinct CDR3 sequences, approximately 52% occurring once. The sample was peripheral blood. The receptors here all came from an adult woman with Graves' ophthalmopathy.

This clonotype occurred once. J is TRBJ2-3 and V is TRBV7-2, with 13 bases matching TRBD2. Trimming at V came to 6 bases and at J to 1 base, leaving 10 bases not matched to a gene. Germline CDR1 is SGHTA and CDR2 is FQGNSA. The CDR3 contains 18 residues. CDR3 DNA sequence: TGTGCCAGCAGTCTTTTTGGGACTAGCGGGACCGGCACAGATACGCAGTATTTT. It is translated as CASSLFGTSGTGTDTQYF.

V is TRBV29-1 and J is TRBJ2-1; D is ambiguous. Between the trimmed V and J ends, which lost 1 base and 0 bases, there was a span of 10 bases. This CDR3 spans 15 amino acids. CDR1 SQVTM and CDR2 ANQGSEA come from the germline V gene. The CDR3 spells CSVEVWDSSYNEQFF. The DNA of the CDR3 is TGCAGCGTTGAAGTCTGGGATAGCTCCTACAATGAGCAGTTCTTC.

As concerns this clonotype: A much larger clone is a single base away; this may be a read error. The CDR3 protein is CAGSYSKAEETQHF. In DNA form, the CDR3 reads TGTGCCGGCAGTTACTCGAAAGCGGAAGAGACCCAGCACTTC. The V call is TRBV6-2 or TRBV6-3, the J call TRBJ2-5; perhaps TRBD2 as D (5 bases). This CDR3 region has 14 residues. CDR1 MNHEY and CDR2 SVGEGT come from the germline V gene.

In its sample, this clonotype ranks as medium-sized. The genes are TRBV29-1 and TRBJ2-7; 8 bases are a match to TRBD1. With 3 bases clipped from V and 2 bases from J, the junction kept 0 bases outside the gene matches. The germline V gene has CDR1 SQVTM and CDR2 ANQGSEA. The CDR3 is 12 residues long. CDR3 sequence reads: CSVDRGPYEQYF. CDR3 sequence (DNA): TGCAGCGTTGACAGGGGGCCCTACGAGCAGTACTTC.

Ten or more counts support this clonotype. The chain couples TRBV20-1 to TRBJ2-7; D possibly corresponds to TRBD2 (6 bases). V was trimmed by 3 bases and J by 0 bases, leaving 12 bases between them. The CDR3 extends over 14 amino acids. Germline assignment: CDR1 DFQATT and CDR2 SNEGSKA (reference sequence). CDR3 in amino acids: CSASAGSGSYEQYF. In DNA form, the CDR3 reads TGCAGTGCTAGTGCCGGGAGTGGCTCCTACGAGCAGTACTTC.

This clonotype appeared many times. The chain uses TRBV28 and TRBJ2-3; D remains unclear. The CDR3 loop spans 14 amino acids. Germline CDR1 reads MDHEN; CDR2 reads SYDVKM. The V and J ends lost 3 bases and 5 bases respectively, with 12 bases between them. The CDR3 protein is CASSLSYTGDTQYF. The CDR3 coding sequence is TGTGCCAGCAGTTTGTCTTACACTGGAGATACGCAGTATTTT.

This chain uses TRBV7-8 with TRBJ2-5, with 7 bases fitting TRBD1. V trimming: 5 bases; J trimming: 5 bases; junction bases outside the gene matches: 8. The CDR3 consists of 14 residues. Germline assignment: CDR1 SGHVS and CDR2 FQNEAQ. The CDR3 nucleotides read TGTGCCAGCAGCCAAGGGACAGCCTCGGAGACCCAGTACTTC. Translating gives CASSQGTASETQYF.

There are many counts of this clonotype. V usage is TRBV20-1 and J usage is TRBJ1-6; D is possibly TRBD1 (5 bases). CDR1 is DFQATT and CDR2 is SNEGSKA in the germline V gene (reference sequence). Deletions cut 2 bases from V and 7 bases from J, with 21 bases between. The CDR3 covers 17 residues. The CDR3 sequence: CSARSHLQGEENSPLHF. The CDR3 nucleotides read TGCAGTGCTAGATCGCATTTGCAGGGAGAAGAAAATTCACCCCTCCACTTT.

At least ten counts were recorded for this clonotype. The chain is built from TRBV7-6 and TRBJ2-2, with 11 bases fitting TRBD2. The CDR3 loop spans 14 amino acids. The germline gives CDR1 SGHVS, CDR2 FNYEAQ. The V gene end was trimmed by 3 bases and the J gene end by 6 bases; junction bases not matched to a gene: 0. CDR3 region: CASSFSGRAGELFF. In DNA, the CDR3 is TGTGCCAGCAGCTTTAGCGGGAGGGCCGGGGAGCTGTTTTTT.

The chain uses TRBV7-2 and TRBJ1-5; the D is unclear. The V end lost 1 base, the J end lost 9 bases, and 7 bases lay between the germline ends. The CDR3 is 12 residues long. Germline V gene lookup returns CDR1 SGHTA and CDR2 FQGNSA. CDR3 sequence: CASSLGPGPQHF. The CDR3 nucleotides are TGTGCCAGCAGCTTAGGTCCGGGGCCCCAGCATTTT.

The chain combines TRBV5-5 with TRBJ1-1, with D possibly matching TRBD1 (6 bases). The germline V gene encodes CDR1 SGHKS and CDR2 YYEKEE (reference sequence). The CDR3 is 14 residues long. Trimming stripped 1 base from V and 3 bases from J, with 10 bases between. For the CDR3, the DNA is TGTGCCAGCAGCTTGCAGGGGAGTTACACTGAAGCTTTCTTT. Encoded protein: CASSLQGSYTEAFF.

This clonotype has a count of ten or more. The CDR3 region has the DNA TGCAGTGCTAGATCCGGGAGTGGCAACAATGAGCAGTTCTTC. It encodes CSARSGSGNNEQFF. The chain uses TRBV20-1 and TRBJ2-1; perhaps TRBD2 as D (6 bases). CDR3 length: 14 amino acids. The V end lost 2 bases, the J end lost 5 bases, and 13 bases lay between the germline ends. CDR1 is DFQATT and CDR2 is SNEGSKA in the germline V gene (reference sequence).

The CDR3 protein is CASSIQGTSGTGTDTQYF. CDR3 DNA: TGTGCCAGTAGTATTCAGGGGACTAGCGGGACCGGCACAGATACGCAGTATTTT. The chain joins TRBV19 to TRBJ2-3; 13 nucleotides align to TRBD2. CDR3 length: 18 residues. After removal of 3 bases from V and 1 base from J, the junction contained 7 bases not matched to a gene. Per germline, CDR1 LNHDA and CDR2 SQIVND (reference sequence).

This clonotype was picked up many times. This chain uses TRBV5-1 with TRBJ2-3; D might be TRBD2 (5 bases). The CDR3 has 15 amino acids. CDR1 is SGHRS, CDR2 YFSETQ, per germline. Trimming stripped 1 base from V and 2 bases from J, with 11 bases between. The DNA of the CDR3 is TGCGCCAGCAGCTTGCGACTACATAACACAGATACGCAGTATTTT. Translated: CASSLRLHNTDTQYF.

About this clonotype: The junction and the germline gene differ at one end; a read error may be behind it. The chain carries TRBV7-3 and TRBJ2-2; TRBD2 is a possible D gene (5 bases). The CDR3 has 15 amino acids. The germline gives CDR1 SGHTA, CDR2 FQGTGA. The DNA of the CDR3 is TGTGCCAGCAGCTTGAGAACAGCCTCTACCGGGGAGCCGTTTTTT. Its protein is CASSLRTASTGEPFF.

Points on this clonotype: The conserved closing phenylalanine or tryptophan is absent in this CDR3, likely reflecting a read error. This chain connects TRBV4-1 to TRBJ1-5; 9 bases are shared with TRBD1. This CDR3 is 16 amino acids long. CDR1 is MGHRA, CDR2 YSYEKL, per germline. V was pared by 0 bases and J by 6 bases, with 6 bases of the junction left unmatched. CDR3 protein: CASSQEGQGQGQPQHL. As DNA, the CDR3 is TGCGCCAGCAGCCAAGAAGGACAGGGGCAGGGTCAGCCCCAGCATTTG.

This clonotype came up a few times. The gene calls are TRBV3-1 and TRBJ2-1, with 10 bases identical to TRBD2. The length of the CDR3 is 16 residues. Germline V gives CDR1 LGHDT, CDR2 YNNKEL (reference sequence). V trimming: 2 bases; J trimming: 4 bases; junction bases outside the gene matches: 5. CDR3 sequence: CASSQRLAGVYNEQFF. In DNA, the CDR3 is TGTGCCAGCAGCCAAAGGCTAGCGGGAGTTTACAATGAGCAGTTCTTC.

CDR3 sequence (DNA): TGCAGTGCTAGAGTCAGGCGGCGGGAGACCCAGTACTTC. Protein product: CSARVRRRETQYF. V usage is TRBV20-1 and J usage is TRBJ2-5; unclear D gene. CDR3 size: 13 residues. Per germline, CDR1 DFQATT and CDR2 SNEGSKA (reference sequence). V shed 1 base and J shed 5 bases, with 11 bases lying between them.